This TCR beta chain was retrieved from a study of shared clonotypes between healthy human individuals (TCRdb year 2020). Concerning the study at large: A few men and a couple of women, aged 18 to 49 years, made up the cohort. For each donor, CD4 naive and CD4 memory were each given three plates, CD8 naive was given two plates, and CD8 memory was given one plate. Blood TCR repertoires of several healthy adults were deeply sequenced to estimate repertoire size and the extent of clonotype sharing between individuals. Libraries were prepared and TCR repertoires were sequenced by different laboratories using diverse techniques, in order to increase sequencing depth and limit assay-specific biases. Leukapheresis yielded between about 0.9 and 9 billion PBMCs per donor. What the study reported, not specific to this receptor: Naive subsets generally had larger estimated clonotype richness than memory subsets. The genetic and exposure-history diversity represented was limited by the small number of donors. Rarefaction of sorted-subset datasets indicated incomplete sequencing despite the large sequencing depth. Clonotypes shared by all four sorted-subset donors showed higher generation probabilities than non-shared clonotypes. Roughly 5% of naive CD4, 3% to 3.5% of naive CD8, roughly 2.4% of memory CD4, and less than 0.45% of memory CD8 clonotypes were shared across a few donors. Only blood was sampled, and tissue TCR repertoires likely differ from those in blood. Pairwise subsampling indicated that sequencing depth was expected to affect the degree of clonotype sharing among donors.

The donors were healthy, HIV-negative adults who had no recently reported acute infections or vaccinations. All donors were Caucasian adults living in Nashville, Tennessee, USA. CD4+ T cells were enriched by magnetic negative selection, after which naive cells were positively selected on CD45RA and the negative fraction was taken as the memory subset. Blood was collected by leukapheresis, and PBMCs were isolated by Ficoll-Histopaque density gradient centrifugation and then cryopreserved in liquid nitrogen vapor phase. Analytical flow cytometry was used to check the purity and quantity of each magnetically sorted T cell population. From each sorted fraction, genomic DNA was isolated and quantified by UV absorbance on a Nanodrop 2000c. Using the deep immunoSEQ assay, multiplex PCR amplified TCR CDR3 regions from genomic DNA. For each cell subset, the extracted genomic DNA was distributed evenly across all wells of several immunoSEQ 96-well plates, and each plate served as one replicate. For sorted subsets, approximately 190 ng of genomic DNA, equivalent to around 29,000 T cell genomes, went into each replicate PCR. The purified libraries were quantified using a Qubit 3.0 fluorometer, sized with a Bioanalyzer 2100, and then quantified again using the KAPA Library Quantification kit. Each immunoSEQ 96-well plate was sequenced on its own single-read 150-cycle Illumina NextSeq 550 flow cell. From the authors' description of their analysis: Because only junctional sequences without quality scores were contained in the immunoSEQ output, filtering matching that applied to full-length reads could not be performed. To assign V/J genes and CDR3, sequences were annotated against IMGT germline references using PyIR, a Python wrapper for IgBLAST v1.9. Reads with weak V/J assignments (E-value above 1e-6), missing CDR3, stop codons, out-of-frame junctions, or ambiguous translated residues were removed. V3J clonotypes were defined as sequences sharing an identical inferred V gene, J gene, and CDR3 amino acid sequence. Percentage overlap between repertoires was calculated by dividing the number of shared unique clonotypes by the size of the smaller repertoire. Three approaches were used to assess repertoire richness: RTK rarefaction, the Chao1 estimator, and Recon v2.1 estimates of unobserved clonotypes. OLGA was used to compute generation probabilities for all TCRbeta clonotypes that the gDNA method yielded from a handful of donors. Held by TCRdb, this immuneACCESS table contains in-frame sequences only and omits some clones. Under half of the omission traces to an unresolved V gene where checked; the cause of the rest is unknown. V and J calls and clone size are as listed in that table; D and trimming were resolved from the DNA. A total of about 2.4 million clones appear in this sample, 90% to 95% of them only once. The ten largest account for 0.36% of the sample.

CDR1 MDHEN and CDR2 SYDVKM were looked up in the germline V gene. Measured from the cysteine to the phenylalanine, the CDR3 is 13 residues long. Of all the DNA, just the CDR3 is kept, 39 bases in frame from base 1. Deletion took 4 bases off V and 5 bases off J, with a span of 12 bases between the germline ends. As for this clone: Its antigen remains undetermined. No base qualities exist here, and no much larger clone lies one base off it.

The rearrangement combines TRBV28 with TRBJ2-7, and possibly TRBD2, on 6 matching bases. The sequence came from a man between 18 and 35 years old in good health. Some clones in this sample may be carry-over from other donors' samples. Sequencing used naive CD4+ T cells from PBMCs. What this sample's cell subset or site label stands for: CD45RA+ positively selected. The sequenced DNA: TGTGCCAGCAGTTACCCCGGCGGGGACGAGCAGTACTTC. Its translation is CASSYPGGDEQYF.